One and the same sample provided the 24 T cell receptor beta chains below, sequenced in a study of blood T cell repertoires in COVID-19 (TCRdb year 2020). Libraries were made using the immunoSEQ multiplex PCR assay. The source is immuneACCESS, and TCRdb retained only in-frame sequences with V and J called. Part of the clones is not carried over; for the studies checked, unresolved V genes explain less than half of this, and the remainder is unexplained. The sample data list 300,000 to 450,000 clones, and 89% of these were observed just once. The ten largest clones capture about 2.9% of the sample. Specimen: peripheral blood. Every receptor here comes from a woman aged 25 to 39 with COVID-19, enrolled during active disease.

J is TRBJ2-3 and V is TRBV10-1, with 10 bases matching TRBD1. The J segment lost 4 bases and the V segment lost 6 bases, leaving 7 bases of the junction unmatched. CDR1 is WNHNN and CDR2 is SYGVQD in the germline V gene (reference sequence). The CDR3 has 15 residues. DNA for the CDR3: TGCGCCAGCAGCCGGGACAGGGGATATGCAGATACGCAGTATTTT. Translating gives CASSRDRGYADTQYF.

This sequence joins TRBV4-2 and TRBJ2-3; 10 positions agree with TRBD2. In germline, CDR1 is LGHNA, CDR2 YNFKEQ. The ends lost 0 bases at V and 5 bases at J; junction bases unmatched: 2. The CDR3 runs 15 residues. The chain's CDR3 is CASSQDLAGEDTQYF. The CDR3 nucleotides are TGTGCCAGCAGCCAAGATCTAGCGGGGGAAGATACGCAGTATTTT.

This clone was picked up a small number of times. The rearrangement links TRBV5-4 to TRBJ2-3, with D possibly being TRBD1 (6 bases). V shed 3 bases and J shed 4 bases, with 12 bases lying between them. There are 14 residues in the CDR3. Germline loops: CDR1 SGHNT, CDR2 YYREEE (reference sequence). The CDR3 nucleotides are TGTGCCAGCAGCTCGTTACAGGGCGCAGATACGCAGTATTTT. It is translated as CASSSLQGADTQYF.

The rearrangement uses TRBV5-6 and TRBJ1-2, with D possibly TRBD1 on 5 matching bases. V lost 5 bases and J lost 8, with 16 bases in between. CDR3 size: 13 residues. Germline values: CDR1 SGHDT, CDR2 YYEEEE. The CDR3 reads CASSWGTPNGYTF. The CDR3 bases are TGTGCCAGCAGTTGGGGGACTCCTAACGGCTACACCTTC.

The V call is TRBV27, the J call TRBJ2-3; 8 positions match TRBD1. CDR1 MNHEY and CDR2 SMNVEV come from the germline V gene (reference sequence). The CDR3 covers 14 residues. V shed 5 bases and J 3 bases; nucleotides not matched to a gene: 4. CDR3 DNA: TGTGCCAGCAGTCTAGACAGGGGAACAGATACGCAGTATTTT. It codes for CASSLDRGTDTQYF.

The CDR3 DNA sequence: TGTGCCAGCAGTTACGAGAGAGGGGGGGCGAGCAATCAGCCCCAGCATTTT. Encoded protein: CASSYERGGASNQPQHF. The chain is built from TRBV6-2 or TRBV6-3 and TRBJ1-5, with D possibly being TRBD1 (6 bases). This CDR3 has 17 amino acids. V was cut by 2 bases and J by 1 base, with 15 bases left in between. CDR1 MNHEY and CDR2 SVGEGT come from the germline V gene.

This clone was seen only once. CDR3 sequence reads: CASSSSPFYNEQFF. The CDR3 DNA reads TGTGCCAGCAGCTCAAGCCCCTTTTACAATGAGCAGTTCTTC. The chain links TRBV7-2 to TRBJ2-1; D gene ambiguous. There are 14 residues in the CDR3. The V gene lost 4 bases and the J gene lost 4 bases, with 11 bases spanning the gap. Germline-derived CDR1 and CDR2 are SGHTA and FQGNSA.

The CDR3 region is CASSPPPHGAYGYTF. The CDR3 bases are TGTGCCAGCAGTCCGCCCCCCCATGGAGCCTATGGCTACACCTTC. The chain combines TRBV28 with TRBJ1-2; no definite D call. Germline V gene data show CDR1 as MDHEN and CDR2 as SYDVKM. The CDR3 is 15 amino acids. V dropped 5 bases and J dropped 4 bases, with 17 bases sitting between them.

This sequence joins TRBV12-3 or TRBV12-4 and TRBJ1-2; 8 bases line up with TRBD1. Germline trimming cut 5 bases from V and 4 bases from J; bases unmatched to any gene: 3. CDR3 length equals 13 residues. For the CDR3, the DNA is TGTGCCAGCAGTCCCACAGGGGGCTATGGCTACACCTTC. Amino acids: CASSPTGGYGYTF.

With respect to this clone: One end of the junction varies from germline; a read error may be responsible. The same CDR3 arises from other DNA sequences in this sample as well. The rearrangement uses TRBV28 and TRBJ1-2, with TRBD1 identical over 8 bases. Germline CDR1 is MDHEN and CDR2 is SYDVKM. The CDR3 is 14 residues long. CDR3 DNA sequence: TGTGCCAGCAGGCCCGACAGGGGTCATGGGGGCTATACCTTC. Protein product: CASRPDRGHGGYTF.

This clone turned up a few times. The chain uses TRBV18 and TRBJ2-4; 7 nucleotides line up with TRBD1. The CDR3 extends over 14 amino acids. Germline V gene data show CDR1 as KGHSH and CDR2 as LQKENI. The ends lost 2 bases at V and 3 bases at J; junction bases unmatched: 1. CDR3 in amino acids: CASSPDRVKNIQYF. The CDR3 DNA reads as TGTGCCAGCTCACCAGACAGGGTCAAAAACATTCAGTACTTC. The complete variable domain, with remaining parts taken from reference TRBV18 and TRBJ2-4, reads NAGVMQNPRHLVRRRGQEARLRCSPMKGHSHVYWYRQLPEEGLKFMVYLQKENIIDESGMPKERFSAEFPKEGPSILRIQQVVRGDSAAYFCASSPDRVKNIQYFGAGTRLSVL.

The CDR3 bases are TGTGCCAGCAGCGGTGGACAGTTCTCCAGAAATGAAAAACTGTTTTTT. It translates to CASSGGQFSRNEKLFF. This rearrangement joins TRBV7-2 to TRBJ1-4, with TRBD1 as a possible D gene (6 bases). Germline V CDR1 and CDR2: SGHTA, FQGNSA. The V gene lost 5 bases and the J gene lost 5 bases, with 18 bases spanning the gap. There are 16 residues in the CDR3.

About this clone itself: Other nucleotide sequences in the sample specify the same CDR3. The rearrangement joins TRBV5-1 to TRBJ2-3; no reliable D call. Germline V gives CDR1 SGHRS, CDR2 YFSETQ. The CDR3 runs 14 residues. Between the trimmed V and J ends, which lost 0 bases and 0 bases, there was a span of 5 bases. The CDR3 nucleotides are TGCGCCAGCAGCTTGGCGCAGAGCACAGATACGCAGTATTTT. This translates into CASSLAQSTDTQYF.

The V call is TRBV6-5, the J call TRBJ2-2; D is possibly TRBD2 (5 bases). With 0 bases removed from V and 2 bases from J, the gap between germline ends came to 10 bases. CDR3 length: 16 residues. The germline gives CDR1 MNHEY, CDR2 SVGAGI. The CDR3 sequence is CASSYSRAANTGELFF. CDR3 sequence (DNA): TGTGCCAGCAGTTACTCGAGGGCAGCCAACACCGGGGAGCTGTTTTTT.

The rearrangement links TRBV4-1 to TRBJ2-4, with D tentatively TRBD1 (5 bases). The germline V gene encodes CDR1 MGHRA and CDR2 YSYEKL. The length of the CDR3 is 15 residues. Trimming stripped 0 bases from V and 5 bases from J, with 11 bases between. CDR3 in amino acids: CASSQEQAPQNIQYF. The CDR3 DNA sequence: TGCGCCAGCAGCCAAGAACAGGCCCCCCAAAACATTCAGTACTTC.

For this clone: The germline gene is not matched at one end of the junction; a read error may be the cause. V gene TRBV10-3 combines with J gene TRBJ2-3; TRBD1 agrees at 7 bases. This CDR3 spans 11 amino acids. Germline CDR1 is ENHRY and CDR2 is SYGVKD. As DNA, the CDR3 is TGTGCCATCAGCGGACAGGCTGGGTTGGATTTT. Translating gives CAISGQAGLDF.

The rearrangement uses TRBV4-3 and TRBJ2-3; TRBD2 agrees at 11 bases. The CDR3 spans 15 residues. Germline V gives CDR1 LGHNA, CDR2 YSLEER. The V segment lost 0 bases and the J segment 7 bases; nucleotides outside the gene matches: 3. CDR3 in DNA: TGCGCCAGCAGCCAAGATAGCGGGAGGGATTATACGCAGTATTTT. Its protein product is CASSQDSGRDYTQYF.

Comment on this clone: One junction end disagrees with the germline gene, perhaps due to a read error. The rearrangement links TRBV7-7 to TRBJ2-2; TRBD1 aligns across 9 bases. The CDR3 is 15 amino acids. The V gene's germline CDR1 is SSHAT and CDR2 FNYEAQ (reference sequence). The CDR3 is CASSRDRANTGELFF. Written as DNA, the CDR3 is TGTGCTAGCAGCCGGGACAGGGCGAACACCGGGGAGCTGTTTTTT.

This sequence joins TRBV5-4 and TRBJ2-1; a possible D gene is TRBD2 (5 bases). The length of the CDR3 is 14 residues. Germline V CDR1 and CDR2: SGHNT, YYREEE (reference sequence). Deletions cut 6 bases from V and 3 bases from J, with 13 bases between. In nucleotides, the CDR3 is TGTGCCAGCATGGAGGTGGGGAACTACAATGAGCAGTTCTTC. Protein sequence: CASMEVGNYNEQFF.

The gene calls are TRBV27 and TRBJ2-3; 7 bases are a match to TRBD2. With 0 bases clipped from V and 6 bases from J, the junction kept 3 bases outside the gene matches. CDR3 length: 14 residues. Germline V lookup: CDR1 MNHEY, CDR2 SMNVEV (reference sequence). CDR3 nucleotides: TGTGCCAGCAGTTTATCGGGGGGGAGGGATACGCAGTATTTT. It codes for CASSLSGGRDTQYF.

This clone has just a few counts. The V and J genes are TRBV2 and TRBJ1-1; 10 bases map to TRBD1. The CDR3 runs 15 residues. V was pared by 6 bases and J by 5 bases, with 9 bases of the junction left unmatched. CDR1 SNHLY and CDR2 FYNNEI come from the germline V gene. This chain's CDR3 is CASRPLGQGFTEAFF. The CDR3, as DNA: TGTGCCAGCAGGCCCCTGGGACAGGGGTTTACTGAAGCTTTCTTT.

This clone appeared once. V usage is TRBV12-5 and J usage is TRBJ2-1, with D possibly matching TRBD1 (6 bases). V was shortened by 5 bases and J by 9 bases, with 17 bases between the two germline ends. The CDR3 consists of 14 residues. Per germline, CDR1 LGHNT and CDR2 FRNRAP. Here the CDR3 reads CASGPRQVTVEQFF. CDR3 nucleotide sequence: TGTGCTAGTGGTCCCCGACAGGTAACGGTTGAGCAGTTCTTC. The full variable domain, with the rest looked up from reference TRBV12-5 and TRBJ2-1, is DARVTQTPRHKVTEMGQEVTMRCQPILGHNTVFWYRQTMMQGLELLAYFRNRAPLDDSGMPKDRFSAEMPDATLATLKIQPSEPRDSAVYFCASGPRQVTVEQFFGPGTRLTVL.

The V and J genes are TRBV11-2 and TRBJ1-1; 7 nucleotides line up with TRBD1. V lost 6 bases and J lost 4; bases outside the gene matches: 8. This CDR3 comprises 14 residues. From germline, CDR1 is SGHAT and CDR2 FQNNGV. The CDR3 coding sequence is TGTGCCAGCAGGGGTAACAGGGGTATCACTGAAGCTTTCTTT. It codes for CASRGNRGITEAFF.

This clone was seen just once. The CDR3 DNA is TGTGCCAGCAGCGTCAGGGGGCATGGGGGAAACACTGAAGCTTTCTTT. Encoded protein: CASSVRGHGGNTEAFF. The chain links TRBV9 to TRBJ1-1, with TRBD1 identical over 8 bases. Germline-derived CDR1 and CDR2 are SGDLS and YYNGEE. The length of the CDR3 is 16 residues. Germline trimming cut 2 bases from V and 2 bases from J; bases unmatched to any gene: 8.